Below, 30 T cell receptor beta chains from the same sample are listed, as sequenced in a study of T cell repertoires in cytomegalovirus infection. Antigens of these TCRs are unknown. TCRdb recomputed calls from the reads with MiXCR, one row per CDR3 protein. This sample yields under 500,000 distinct CDR3 sequences, of which roughly 46% are seen a single time; roughly two fifths belongs to the top ten. The source was cultured PBMCs, collected from culture after CMV antigen stimulation. These receptors were collected from a human donor in good health (CMV status not recorded). Some clones in this sample may be carry-over from other donors' samples.

CDR3 DNA: TGTGCCAGCAGCTGGGGTTCAAGGATGGCCATGTACGAGCAGTACTTC. This sequence encodes CASSWGSRMAMYEQYF. The gene calls are TRBV7-9 and TRBJ2-7; D remains unclear. CDR3 size: 16 residues. Germline loops: CDR1 SEHNR, CDR2 FQNEAQ (reference sequence). The V and J ends lost 4 bases and 4 bases respectively, with 20 bases between them.

This clonotype was recorded at least ten times. This chain uses TRBV7-2 with TRBJ2-5; D is unresolved. CDR1 and CDR2 from the germline V gene are SGHTA and FQGNSA. The CDR3 sequence is 14 residues long. V was shortened by 5 bases and J by 2 bases, with 12 bases between the two germline ends. CDR3 nucleotides: TGTGCCAGCAGCAATTGGATCTCACAAGAGACCCAGTACTTC. This encodes CASSNWISQETQYF.

V usage is TRBV2 and J usage is TRBJ1-1; D remains unclear. The CDR3 is 13 residues long. Trimming took off 7 bases at V and 5 bases at J, with 14 bases between the two ends. Germline values: CDR1 SNHLY, CDR2 FYNNEI. This CDR3 is CASNPETGTEAFF. Written as DNA, the CDR3 is TGTGCCAGCAATCCAGAGACGGGGACTGAAGCTTTCTTT.

This clonotype occurred many times. This rearrangement joins TRBV7-2 to TRBJ1-2, with D unclear. Germline CDR1 SGHTA, CDR2 FQGNSA. V lost 2 bases and J lost 1, with 11 bases in between. The CDR3 length is 15 residues. CDR3 sequence: CASSLRVGVNYGYTF. DNA for the CDR3: TGTGCCAGCAGCTTAAGGGTCGGGGTTAACTATGGCTACACCTTC.

The V and J genes are TRBV9 and TRBJ2-7, with 8 bases aligning to TRBD1. This CDR3 has 15 residues. CDR1 SGDLS and CDR2 YYNGEE come from the germline V gene. V was pared by 3 bases and J by 6 bases, with 11 bases of the junction left unmatched. CDR3: CASSADRGIPIEQYF. The CDR3 region has the DNA TGTGCCAGCAGCGCCGACAGGGGCATCCCTATCGAGCAGTACTTC.

The gene calls are TRBV19 and TRBJ2-7, with 9 bases aligning to TRBD2. Germline V lookup: CDR1 LNHDA, CDR2 SQIVND (reference sequence). With 3 bases clipped from V and 5 bases from J, the junction kept 5 bases outside the gene matches. The CDR3 loop spans 14 amino acids. The CDR3 DNA is TGTGCCAGTAGTATGGCAGCGGGGGGTAACGAGCAGTACTTC. Encoded protein: CASSMAAGGNEQYF.

V usage is TRBV4-1 and J usage is TRBJ2-1, with TRBD1 identical over 8 bases. V was pared by 3 bases and J by 4 bases, with 23 bases of the junction left unmatched. The CDR3 extends over 21 amino acids. Per germline, CDR1 MGHRA and CDR2 YSYEKL. The CDR3 sequence: CASSHHAGTGHRTGVYNEQFF. The CDR3 DNA is TGCGCCAGCAGCCACCATGCCGGGACAGGTCATCGAACAGGCGTATACAATGAGCAGTTCTTC.

This clonotype was observed a few times. The V gene is TRBV7-2, the J gene TRBJ2-7, with TRBD2 identical over 11 bases. The V gene end was trimmed by 2 bases and the J gene end by 4 bases; junction bases not matched to a gene: 4. The CDR3 is made up of 15 amino acids. The V gene's germline CDR1 is SGHTA and CDR2 FQGNSA. The CDR3 DNA reads TGTGCCAGCAGCTTACTAGCGGGGGGCGTGTACGAGCAGTACTTC. This codes for CASSLLAGGVYEQYF.

V gene TRBV6-6 combines with J gene TRBJ2-7, with D possibly being TRBD1 (5 bases). Looked up from germline, CDR1 is MNHNY and CDR2 is SVGAGI (reference sequence). The length of the CDR3 is 15 residues. The ends were cut back, 2 bases at V and 3 bases at J, with 14 bases in the middle. CDR3 residues: CASSYRKDIIYEQYF. CDR3 nucleotides: TGTGCCAGCAGTTACCGGAAGGACATTATCTACGAGCAGTACTTC.

The count of this clonotype is one. V is TRBV4-1 and J is TRBJ2-7; 8 nucleotides align to TRBD2. V was pared by 4 bases and J by 5 bases, with 10 bases of the junction left unmatched. The CDR3 extends over 15 amino acids. Germline assignment: CDR1 MGHRA and CDR2 YSYEKL. The CDR3 loop is CASSLRSGGPHEQYF. The DNA for the CDR3 is TGCGCCAGCAGCCTAAGAAGCGGGGGCCCCCACGAGCAGTACTTC.

The sample holds one count of this clonotype. This chain connects TRBV5-6 to TRBJ1-1; no clear D. V was trimmed by 1 base and J by 1 base, leaving 11 bases between them. The CDR3 has 15 amino acids. Per the germline V gene, CDR1 is SGHDT and CDR2 is YYEEEE. Written as DNA, the CDR3 is TGTGCCAGCAGCTTGCCCTGGGTGGCGAACACTGAAGCTTTCTTT. It yields the protein CASSLPWVANTEAFF.

The CDR3 coding sequence is TGTGCCAGCAGCTACGACAGTTACTCTGGAAACACCATATATTTT. Protein product: CASSYDSYSGNTIYF. The V call is TRBV6-1, the J call TRBJ1-3; possible D gene TRBD1, 5 bases. CDR3 length: 15 residues. The germline V and J ends were trimmed by 6 bases and 0 bases, with 12 bases remaining between them. The V gene's germline CDR1 is MNHNS and CDR2 SASEGT.

A single count supports this clonotype. The rearrangement joins TRBV20-1 to TRBJ1-2; D remains unclear. Trimming pared 5 bases from V and 6 bases from J, leaving 16 bases between. Germline CDR1 reads DFQATT; CDR2 reads SNEGSKA (reference sequence). This CDR3 is 13 amino acids long. The CDR3 region is CSARRRGSDGYTF. CDR3 sequence (DNA): TGCAGTGCTCGGCGACGGGGAAGCGATGGCTACACCTTC.

This clonotype was recorded a few times. The V call is TRBV7-2, the J call TRBJ2-3; 7 bases match TRBD1. Trimming at V came to 3 bases and at J to 4 bases, leaving 7 bases not matched to a gene. Per the germline V gene, CDR1 is SGHTA and CDR2 is FQGNSA. This CDR3 has 15 amino acids. Written as DNA, the CDR3 is TGTGCCAGCAGCTTTCTCCGGGACAGCCCAGATACGCAGTATTTT. Translating gives CASSFLRDSPDTQYF.

The chain is built from TRBV28 and TRBJ1-5, with 9 bases that match TRBD1. V gave up 6 bases and J gave up 5 bases; unmatched junction bases: 8. The CDR3 runs to 15 residues. Germline-derived CDR1 and CDR2 are MDHEN and SYDVKM. CDR3 residues: CASSFYRGRDQPQHF. The CDR3, as DNA: TGTGCCAGCAGCTTTTACAGGGGGCGGGATCAGCCCCAGCATTTT. The entire variable domain, with the rest obtained from reference TRBV28 and TRBJ1-5, is as follows: DVKVTQSSRYLVKRTGEKVFLECVQDMDHENMFWYRQDPGLGLRLIYFSYDVKMKEKGDIPEGYSVSREKKERFSLILESASTNQTSMYLCASSFYRGRDQPQHFGDGTRLSIL.

In its sample, this clonotype was seen many times. The chain combines TRBV7-2 with TRBJ2-3; D may be TRBD2 (6 bases). V was shortened by 5 bases and J by 6 bases, with 15 bases between the two germline ends. Germline CDR1 SGHTA, CDR2 FQGNSA. This CDR3 spans 14 amino acids. The CDR3 protein is CASSTNQGGDTQYF. The CDR3 nucleotides read TGTGCCAGCAGCACAAATCAGGGAGGTGATACGCAGTATTTT.

V gene TRBV6-1 combines with J gene TRBJ2-3; D unresolved. This CDR3 is built from 14 residues. Germline CDR1 reads MNHNS; CDR2 reads SASEGT. V lost 7 bases, J lost 2 bases, and 13 bases lay in between. The CDR3: CASIGWRYTDTQYF. In nucleotides, the CDR3 is TGTGCCAGCATAGGATGGAGATACACAGATACGCAGTATTTT.

This chain joins TRBV6-8 and TRBJ2-1, with TRBD2 matching over 8 bases. V was pared by 2 bases and J by 6 bases, with 6 bases of the junction left unmatched. The CDR3 is 15 residues long. Germline V gene sequence: CDR1 MNHGY, CDR2 SAAAGT. CDR3 sequence reads: CASSYVGGARNEQFF. CDR3 sequence (DNA): TGTGCCAGCAGTTACGTCGGGGGGGCCCGCAATGAGCAGTTCTTC.

The chain has TRBV20-1 and TRBJ2-5, with D possibly TRBD1 on 6 matching bases. From germline, CDR1 is DFQATT and CDR2 SNEGSKA (reference sequence). This CDR3 contains 12 residues. Trimming left V 3 bases short and J 5 bases short, with 10 bases between. The CDR3 protein is CSARTDRETQYF. As DNA, the CDR3 is TGCAGTGCTAGGACCGACAGGGAGACCCAGTACTTC.

The genes are TRBV6-2 or TRBV6-3 and TRBJ2-1; 9 bases fit TRBD1. The germline V gene encodes CDR1 MNHEY and CDR2 SVGEGT. The CDR3 loop spans 13 amino acids. V lost 5 bases to trimming and J lost 10 bases; unmatched junction nucleotides: 6. CDR3 sequence reads: CASSDTGGGEQFF. CDR3 DNA sequence: TGTGCCAGCAGTGACACAGGGGGCGGGGAGCAGTTCTTC.

The chain couples TRBV7-7 to TRBJ2-7; possibly TRBD2 for D (5 bases). Trimming pared 5 bases from V and 5 bases from J, leaving 16 bases between. The CDR3 runs 14 residues. Germline V lookup: CDR1 SSHAT, CDR2 FNYEAQ (reference sequence). CDR3 sequence: CASSPLVEGHEQYF. The CDR3 coding sequence is TGTGCCAGCAGCCCGCTGGTTGAGGGCCACGAGCAGTACTTC.

The chain employs TRBV7-2 and TRBJ2-5, with 7 bases lining up with TRBD2. The CDR3 has 16 residues. Germline V gene data show CDR1 as SGHTA and CDR2 as FQGNSA. The V segment lost 5 bases and the J segment 4 bases; nucleotides outside the gene matches: 13. The CDR3 DNA sequence: TGTGCCAGCAGCCCCGAACTTCTAGGGAGGGCAGAGACCCAGTACTTC. Translated: CASSPELLGRAETQYF.

CDR3 in DNA: TGTGCCAGCAGCTTAGGGATTGTAAGTTCACCCCTCCACTTT. This encodes CASSLGIVSSPLHF. This sequence joins TRBV7-9 and TRBJ1-6, with D unresolved. Looked up from germline, CDR1 is SEHNR and CDR2 is FQNEAQ (reference sequence). This CDR3 has 14 residues. Trimming removed 1 base from V and 9 bases from J, with 10 bases in between.

This clonotype was counted between two and nine times. This chain joins TRBV12-3 or TRBV12-4 and TRBJ1-5; 8 bases are shared with TRBD1. Trimming cost V 5 bases and J 3 bases; bases outside gene matches: 6. This CDR3 is built from 15 residues. The CDR3 region is CASSPGTGYNQPQHF. For the CDR3, the DNA is TGTGCCAGCAGTCCGGGGACAGGTTACAATCAGCCCCAGCATTTT.

This clonotype was seen a few times. The rearrangement uses TRBV7-9 and TRBJ1-1; maybe TRBD1 (6 bases). The CDR3 length is 12 residues. The germline V and J ends were trimmed by 4 bases and 6 bases, with 9 bases remaining between them. Looked up from germline, CDR1 is SEHNR and CDR2 is FQNEAQ (reference sequence). This chain's CDR3 is CASSSRQAEAFF. The CDR3 region has the DNA TGTGCCAGCAGCTCCCGACAGGCTGAAGCTTTCTTT.

This clonotype was counted at least ten times. V is TRBV6-1 and J is TRBJ2-2; 9 bases match TRBD2. CDR1 and CDR2 (germline): MNHNS, SASEGT. CDR3 length: 15 amino acids. V was clipped by 1 base and J by 11 bases; unmatched bases: 8. The CDR3 region has the DNA TGTGCCAGCAGTGAAGTAGGGCTAGCGGGACAAGAGCTGTTTTTT. Amino acid sequence: CASSEVGLAGQELFF.

CDR3: CASKTPTHEQFF. The CDR3 nucleotides read TGTGCCAGCAAGACCCCGACTCATGAGCAGTTCTTC. This rearrangement joins TRBV27 to TRBJ2-1; D is undetermined. V lost 7 bases and J lost 8, with 12 bases in between. The CDR3 is made up of 12 amino acids. CDR1 is MNHEY, CDR2 SMNVEV, per germline (reference sequence).

This clonotype was counted between two and nine times. The rearrangement links TRBV27 to TRBJ1-5, with a possible D match to TRBD1 (6 bases). V shed 6 bases and J shed 7 bases, with 22 bases lying between them. This CDR3 is 16 amino acids long. Germline CDR1 MNHEY, CDR2 SMNVEV (reference sequence). CDR3 nucleotides: TGTGCCAGCAGCGAGTTGGACGGGGGCAAACGACAGCCCCAGCATTTT. This sequence encodes CASSELDGGKRQPQHF.

This clonotype has only a few counts. The J gene is TRBJ2-7, the V gene TRBV19; TRBD1 aligns across 7 bases. CDR3 length: 15 amino acids. Germline values: CDR1 LNHDA, CDR2 SQIVND (reference sequence). With V trimmed by 2 bases and J by 2 bases, 6 bases remained unmatched. The CDR3 sequence is CASSITAGGPYEQYF. DNA of the CDR3: TGTGCCAGTAGTATAACGGCAGGGGGACCCTACGAGCAGTACTTC.

The chain combines TRBV28 with TRBJ2-1, with TRBD1 matching 9 bases. V dropped 6 bases and J dropped 7; count of bases not matched to a gene: 16. CDR1 MDHEN and CDR2 SYDVKM come from the germline V gene. The CDR3 loop spans 17 amino acids. The CDR3 loop is CASRSPSGTGFRNEQFF. Here the CDR3 DNA reads TGTGCCAGCAGATCTCCGTCCGGGACAGGGTTTCGGAATGAGCAGTTCTTC.